Following are 24 T cell receptor beta chains from one sample sequenced in a study of early T cells in non-severe SARS-CoV-2 infection. TCRdb re-derived calls from the 5' RACE reads in MiXCR, one entry per CDR3 protein. The sample consists of 53,000 or so distinct CDR3 sequences, roughly 9.8% of them appearing once. Sequences were obtained from whole blood. These receptor sequences come from an adult who was a healthcare worker with PCR-confirmed SARS-CoV-2 infection or an uninfected control (not recorded which).

This clonotype was seen a handful of times. The CDR3 DNA reads TGTGCCAGCAGCGCCGGGACGGCGGGCCCGTTCGAGCAGTACTTC. It codes for CASSAGTAGPFEQYF. J is TRBJ2-7 and V is TRBV5-6; D is perhaps TRBD1 or TRBD2 (5 bases each). Trimming removed 4 bases from V and 6 bases from J, with 20 bases in between. CDR3 size: 15 residues. Germline CDR1 is SGHDT and CDR2 is YYEEEE.

V is TRBV5-1 and J is TRBJ2-1; D not resolved. With 0 bases removed from V and 6 bases from J, the gap between germline ends came to 7 bases. Germline CDR1 is SGHRS and CDR2 is YFSETQ. This CDR3 has 13 residues. The CDR3 sequence is CASSLGPLNEQFF. The CDR3 coding sequence is TGCGCCAGCAGCTTGGGCCCTCTCAATGAGCAGTTCTTC. Looking up the rest from reference TRBV5-1 and TRBJ2-1 gives the full variable domain: KAGVTQTPRYLIKTRGQQVTLSCSPISGHRSVSWYQQTPGQGLQFLFEYFSETQRNKGNFPGRFSGRQFSNSRSEMNVSTLELGDSALYLCASSLGPLNEQFFGPGTRLTVL.

The sample holds a few counts of this clonotype. CDR3 sequence reads: CASSSQVQGSYEQYF. The CDR3 DNA reads TGTGCCAGCAGTTCCCAAGTCCAGGGGTCCTACGAGCAGTACTTC. The genes are TRBV28 and TRBJ2-7; a weak D match, TRBD1 (6 bases). Germline V gene lookup returns CDR1 MDHEN and CDR2 SYDVKM. The CDR3 consists of 15 residues. Trimming removed 4 bases at V and 1 base at J, with 14 bases between. Full variable domain (remainder filled in from reference TRBV28 and TRBJ2-7): DVKVTQSSRYLVKRTGEKVFLECVQDMDHENMFWYRQDPGLGLRLIYFSYDVKMKEKGDIPEGYSVSREKKERFSLILESASTNQTSMYLCASSSQVQGSYEQYFGPGTRLTVT.

This clonotype was seen a handful of times. The rearrangement joins TRBV5-1 to TRBJ2-2; weak D call: TRBD2 (6 bases). V was clipped by 1 base and J by 7 bases, with 17 bases between them. CDR3 size: 16 residues. Germline V CDR1 and CDR2: SGHRS, YFSETQ. The CDR3 DNA is TGCGCCAGCAGCTTGAACTCCGGGACTGGGGTCGGGGAGCTGTTTTTT. It specifies CASSLNSGTGVGELFF. The full variable domain, rest sourced from reference TRBV5-1 and TRBJ2-2, is KAGVTQTPRYLIKTRGQQVTLSCSPISGHRSVSWYQQTPGQGLQFLFEYFSETQRNKGNFPGRFSGRQFSNSRSEMNVSTLELGDSALYLCASSLNSGTGVGELFFGEGSRLTVL.

On this clonotype: A much larger clone lies one base from this, so it may be a read error. This chain uses TRBV20-1 with TRBJ2-5; TRBD1 might be the D (5 bases). The CDR3 runs to 14 residues. Germline V gene data show CDR1 as DFQATT and CDR2 as SNEGSKA (reference sequence). The CDR3 reads CSARDWGRQEIQYF. The CDR3, as DNA: TGCAGTGCTAGAGATTGGGGCAGACAAGAGATCCAGTACTTC.

This clonotype was counted ten times or more. The chain recombines TRBV10-3 with TRBJ2-1, with D unresolved. V lost 3 bases, J lost 7 bases, and 7 bases lay in between. CDR1 is ENHRY, CDR2 SYGVKD, per germline. CDR3 length: 12 amino acids. The CDR3: CAISEQRNEQFF. CDR3 in DNA: TGTGCCATCAGTGAACAGAGGAATGAGCAGTTCTTC.

This clonotype was observed many times. V gene TRBV11-2 combines with J gene TRBJ2-5, with 11 bases identical to TRBD2. This CDR3 has 17 amino acids. With 3 bases clipped from V and 2 bases from J, the junction kept 8 bases outside the gene matches. Germline loops: CDR1 SGHAT, CDR2 FQNNGV. Written as DNA, the CDR3 is TGTGCCAGCAGCTTTGTTCCGGGACTAGCGGAACAAGAGACCCAGTACTTC. Its translation: CASSFVPGLAEQETQYF.

The DNA of the CDR3 is TGTGCCAGCAAGTCAGGGGGGAGAATCGTTCACAATGAGCAGTTCTTC. Protein sequence: CASKSGGRIVHNEQFF. The rearrangement joins TRBV28 to TRBJ2-1; perhaps TRBD1 as D (7 bases). V lost 7 bases, J lost 5 bases, and 21 bases lay in between. Germline loops: CDR1 MDHEN, CDR2 SYDVKM. The CDR3 consists of 16 residues.

The sample holds a few counts of this clonotype. V gene TRBV18 combines with J gene TRBJ1-2; D is possibly TRBD1 (6 bases). The CDR3 runs 15 residues. V was clipped by 1 base and J by 6 bases, with 15 bases between them. Germline assignment: CDR1 KGHSH and CDR2 LQKENI. The CDR3 region has the DNA TGTGCCAGCTCACCACAGGGTGTAAAGGGGGATGGCTACACCTTC. Protein: CASSPQGVKGDGYTF.

This clonotype was counted at least ten times. The rearrangement uses TRBV9 and TRBJ2-1; 9 positions agree with TRBD2. The germline V gene encodes CDR1 SGDLS and CDR2 YYNGEE. V shed 0 bases and J 7 bases; nucleotides not matched to a gene: 5. The CDR3 has 15 residues. As DNA, the CDR3 is TGTGCCAGCAGCGTAGTGGCTAGCGGGACAAATGAGCAGTTCTTC. Residues: CASSVVASGTNEQFF.

This clonotype came up a few times. This chain uses TRBV3-1 with TRBJ2-7; 13 bases line up with TRBD2. V lost 1 base and J lost 3; bases outside the gene matches: 0. The CDR3 consists of 15 residues. The germline V gene has CDR1 LGHDT and CDR2 YNNKEL (reference sequence). The CDR3 bases are TGTGCCAGCAGCCAAGGACTAGCGGGGGGCTACGAGCAGTACTTC. This encodes CASSQGLAGGYEQYF.

This clonotype was counted ten times or more. The rearrangement joins TRBV7-9 to TRBJ2-7; 12 nucleotides agree with TRBD2. The V segment lost 5 bases and the J segment 5 bases; nucleotides outside the gene matches: 13. The CDR3 is 17 amino acids. In germline, CDR1 is SEHNR, CDR2 FQNEAQ (reference sequence). The CDR3 bases are TGTGCCAGCAGCACTACAATAACTAGCGGGAGGACCCACGAGCAGTACTTC. Protein sequence: CASSTTITSGRTHEQYF. Full variable domain (missing parts from reference TRBV7-9 and TRBJ2-7): DTGVSQNPRHKITKRGQNVTFRCDPISEHNRLYWYRQTLGQGPEFLTYFQNEAQLEKSRLLSDRFSAERPKGSFSTLEIQRTEQGDSAMYLCASSTTITSGRTHEQYFGPGTRLTVT.

Many counts were recorded for this clonotype. The CDR3 spells CASSLDSSGTEAFF. The CDR3 DNA reads as TGTGCCAGCAGCTTAGACTCGAGCGGCACTGAAGCTTTCTTT. The gene calls are TRBV7-2 and TRBJ1-1, with D unclear. CDR1 and CDR2 from the germline V gene are SGHTA and FQGNSA. The CDR3 runs 14 residues. V shed 1 base and J shed 4 bases, with 10 bases lying between them.

The chain has TRBV10-1 and TRBJ2-2, with TRBD2 matching 14 bases. The CDR3 totals 15 residues. Trimming removed 3 bases from V and 13 bases from J; junction bases left unmatched: 7. Germline assignment: CDR1 WNHNN and CDR2 SYGVQD (reference sequence). The CDR3 nucleotides read TGCGCCAGCAGTGACCCCGGACTAGCGGGGGGTCGGCTGTTTTTT. Translating it yields CASSDPGLAGGRLFF.

This clonotype occurred many times. The V gene is TRBV27, the J gene TRBJ2-7; D gene unclear. The CDR3 totals 12 residues. Germline CDR1 reads MNHEY; CDR2 reads SMNVEV (reference sequence). Trimming pared 5 bases from V and 5 bases from J, leaving 10 bases between. CDR3 in DNA: TGTGCCAGCAGTGGGCCAGTAGACGAGCAGTACTTC. This encodes CASSGPVDEQYF.

This clonotype was seen at least ten times. V gene TRBV7-3 combines with J gene TRBJ2-2, with D unresolved. CDR1 SGHTA and CDR2 FQGTGA come from the germline V gene. With 0 bases removed from V and 5 bases from J, the gap between germline ends came to 10 bases. The CDR3 contains 15 residues. CDR3 sequence (DNA): TGTGCCAGCAGCTTAACGATGGCGGCAACCGGGGAGCTGTTTTTT. Amino acids: CASSLTMAATGELFF.

This clonotype was found many times. The chain couples TRBV28 to TRBJ1-1; D may be TRBD1 (5 bases). Germline V lookup: CDR1 MDHEN, CDR2 SYDVKM. Trimming shortened V by 4 bases and J by 0 bases, and 15 bases separated the two germline ends. This CDR3 has 16 amino acids. For the CDR3, the DNA is TGTGCCAGCAGTTGGGGACCGCGCCTATTGAACACTGAAGCTTTCTTT. It is translated as CASSWGPRLLNTEAFF. The complete variable domain, with remaining parts taken from reference TRBV28 and TRBJ1-1, reads DVKVTQSSRYLVKRTGEKVFLECVQDMDHENMFWYRQDPGLGLRLIYFSYDVKMKEKGDIPEGYSVSREKKERFSLILESASTNQTSMYLCASSWGPRLLNTEAFFGQGTRLTVV.

In this sample, this clonotype turned up a few times. The chain uses TRBV27 and TRBJ2-7; 8 bases align to TRBD1. V gave up 6 bases and J gave up 6 bases; unmatched junction bases: 7. The CDR3 has 13 residues. CDR1 and CDR2 (germline): MNHEY, SMNVEV (reference sequence). The CDR3 nucleotides are TGTGCCAGCAGAGATAGGACAGGGATCGAGCAGTACTTC. Its translation is CASRDRTGIEQYF.

This clonotype was picked up a small number of times. A read error may produce the germline difference seen at one junction end. V is TRBV6-5 and J is TRBJ2-1; 8 bases are a match to TRBD2. The CDR3 runs to 14 residues. Germline lookup yields CDR1 MNHEY and CDR2 SVGAGI. CDR3 residues: CASSYAAGGRFRAF. CDR3 DNA sequence: TGTGCCAGCAGTTACGCGGCCGGCGGGAGGTTCAGAGCCTTC.

The chain combines TRBV28 with TRBJ1-5; the D gene is possibly TRBD1 (6 bases). The CDR3 runs 15 residues. Germline V gene sequence: CDR1 MDHEN, CDR2 SYDVKM. V was clipped by 5 bases and J by 0 bases, with 11 bases between them. In DNA, the CDR3 is TGTGCCAGCAGTGGTGGACAGTATAGCAATCAGCCCCAGCATTTT. Amino acid sequence: CASSGGQYSNQPQHF. The full variable domain, completed using reference TRBV28 and TRBJ1-5, is DVKVTQSSRYLVKRTGEKVFLECVQDMDHENMFWYRQDPGLGLRLIYFSYDVKMKEKGDIPEGYSVSREKKERFSLILESASTNQTSMYLCASSGGQYSNQPQHFGDGTRLSIL.

This clonotype was seen repeatedly, ten times or more. This chain links TRBV20-1 with TRBJ2-1; D is ambiguous. The CDR3 has 10 amino acids. Trimming cost V 3 bases and J 14 bases, with 11 bases left between them. CDR1 is DFQATT, CDR2 SNEGSKA, per germline (reference sequence). CDR3 residues: CSASEPPEFF. The DNA of the CDR3 is TGCAGTGCTAGTGAACCCCCGGAGTTCTTC.

This clonotype was counted ten times or more. The chain combines TRBV7-2 with TRBJ1-3; D uncertain. Deletions cut 6 bases from V and 0 bases from J, with 15 bases between. Germline lookup yields CDR1 SGHTA and CDR2 FQGNSA. The CDR3 spans 16 residues. The CDR3 sequence is CASSFRPSPSGNTIYF. The CDR3 DNA is TGTGCCAGCAGTTTTAGGCCTTCACCCTCTGGAAACACCATATATTTT.

This clonotype was counted between two and nine times. This chain uses TRBV5-1 with TRBJ2-2; 8 bases map to TRBD2. The CDR3 contains 14 residues. The V gene's germline CDR1 is SGHRS and CDR2 YFSETQ. Germline trimming cut 4 bases from V and 5 bases from J; bases unmatched to any gene: 4. CDR3 in DNA: TGCGCCAGCAGCACGGGACTAGTAACCGGGGAGCTGTTTTTT. This sequence encodes CASSTGLVTGELFF.

The chain carries TRBV7-9 and TRBJ1-1; D gene ambiguous. The CDR3 is 14 amino acids. The germline V gene encodes CDR1 SEHNR and CDR2 FQNEAQ (reference sequence). The V end lost 2 bases, the J end lost 2 bases, and 9 bases lay between the germline ends. CDR3 region: CASSLRVSNTEAFF. CDR3 nucleotide sequence: TGTGCCAGCAGCTTACGGGTTAGTAACACTGAAGCTTTCTTT.